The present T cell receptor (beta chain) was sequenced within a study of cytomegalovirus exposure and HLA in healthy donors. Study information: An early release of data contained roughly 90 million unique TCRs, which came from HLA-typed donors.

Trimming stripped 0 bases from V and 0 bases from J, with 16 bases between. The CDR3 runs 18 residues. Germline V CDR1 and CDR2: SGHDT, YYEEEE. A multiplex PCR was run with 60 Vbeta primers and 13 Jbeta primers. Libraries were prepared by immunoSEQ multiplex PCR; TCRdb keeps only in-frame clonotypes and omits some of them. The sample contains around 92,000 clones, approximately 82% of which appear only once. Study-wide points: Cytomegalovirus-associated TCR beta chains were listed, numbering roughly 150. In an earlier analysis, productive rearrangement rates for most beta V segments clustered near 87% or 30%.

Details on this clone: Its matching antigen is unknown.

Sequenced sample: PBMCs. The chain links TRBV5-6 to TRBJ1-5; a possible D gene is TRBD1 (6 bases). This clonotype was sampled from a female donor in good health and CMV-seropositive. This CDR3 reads CASSLGAGALYSNQPQHF. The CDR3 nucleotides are TGTGCCAGCAGCTTGGGGGCAGGGGCTCTTTATAGCAATCAGCCCCAGCATTTT. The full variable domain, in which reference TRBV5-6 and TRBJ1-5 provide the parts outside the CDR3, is DAGVTQSPTHLIKTRGQQVTLRCSPKSGHDTVSWYQQALGQGPQFIFQYYEEEERQRGNFPDRFSGHQFPNYSSELNVNALLLGDSALYLCASSLGAGALYSNQPQHFGDGTRLSIL.